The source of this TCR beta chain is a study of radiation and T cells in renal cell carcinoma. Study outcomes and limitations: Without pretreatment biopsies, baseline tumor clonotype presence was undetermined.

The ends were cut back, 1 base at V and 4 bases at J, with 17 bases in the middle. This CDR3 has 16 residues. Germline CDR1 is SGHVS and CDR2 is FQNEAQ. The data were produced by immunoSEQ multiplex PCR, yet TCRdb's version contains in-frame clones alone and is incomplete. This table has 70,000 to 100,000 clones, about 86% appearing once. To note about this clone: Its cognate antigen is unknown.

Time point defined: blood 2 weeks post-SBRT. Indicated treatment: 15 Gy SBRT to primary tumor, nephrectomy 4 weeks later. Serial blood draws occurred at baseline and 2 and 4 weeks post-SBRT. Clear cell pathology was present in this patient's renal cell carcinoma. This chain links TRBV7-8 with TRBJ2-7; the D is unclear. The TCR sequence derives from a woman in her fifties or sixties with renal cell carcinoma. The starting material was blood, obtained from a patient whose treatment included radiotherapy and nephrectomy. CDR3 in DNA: TGTGCCAGCAGCTTAGGCCCTCGTGGCTCCCGGTACGAGCAGTACTTC. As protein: CASSLGPRGSRYEQYF. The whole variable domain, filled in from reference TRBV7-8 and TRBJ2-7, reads GAGVSQSPRYKVAKRGQDVALRCDPISGHVSLFWYQQALGQGPEFLTYFQNEAQLDKSGLPSDRFFAERPEGSVSTLKIQRTQQEDSAVYLCASSLGPRGSRYEQYFGPGTRLTVT.